Following are 22 T cell receptor beta chains from one sample sequenced in a study of T cells in Graves' hyperthyroidism and ophthalmopathy. TCR beta CDR3 regions were amplified from RNA transcripts. The HTBI set primed first-round TCR CDR3 RT-PCR. MiXCR was run by TCRdb on the multiplex PCR reads, yielding one entry per CDR3 protein. Found here are roughly 700,000 distinct CDR3 sequences, approximately 14% of them singletons; the top ten hold 9.5% to 13%. Material for sequencing was blood. The receptors derive from a woman aged 18-30 years with Graves' hyperthyroidism.

This clonotype was seen a few times. The chain is built from TRBV5-1 and TRBJ2-7; 9 bases fit TRBD2. There are 14 residues in the CDR3. With 4 bases clipped from V and 4 bases from J, the junction kept 6 bases outside the gene matches. The germline V gene has CDR1 SGHRS and CDR2 YFSETQ. CDR3 residues: CASSPREGLYEQYF. CDR3 coding DNA: TGCGCCAGCAGCCCGCGGGAGGGCCTGTACGAGCAGTACTTC.

There are many counts of this clonotype. The rearrangement links TRBV11-2 to TRBJ1-1; TRBD1 matches at 7 bases. J lost 1 base, V lost 5 bases, and 4 bases had no gene match. Germline values: CDR1 SGHAT, CDR2 FQNNGV. The CDR3 has 14 residues. The CDR3 nucleotides are TGTGCCAGCAGCCGGGACAGTAGGAACACTGAAGCTTTCTTT. It codes for CASSRDSRNTEAFF.

The V call is TRBV6-1, the J call TRBJ1-5; TRBD1 agrees at 9 bases. The germline gives CDR1 MNHNS, CDR2 SASEGT. The length of the CDR3 is 15 residues. V lost 6 bases to trimming and J lost 9 bases; unmatched junction nucleotides: 12. The CDR3 is CASSPGTGTLMPQHF. CDR3 DNA sequence: TGTGCCAGCAGCCCCGGGACAGGGACTTTAATGCCCCAGCATTTT.

This chain connects TRBV14 to TRBJ1-2; 8 bases align to TRBD1. Losses at the gene ends were 2 bases for V and 4 bases for J; bases not matched to a gene: 9. CDR3 length: 16 amino acids. Germline V gene data show CDR1 as SGHDN and CDR2 as FVKESK. CDR3 residues: CASSQLPGQGLYGYTF. Written as DNA, the CDR3 is TGTGCCAGCAGCCAACTTCCCGGACAGGGCCTCTATGGCTACACCTTC.

This clonotype was detected only a few times. This chain uses TRBV2 with TRBJ1-4, with D possibly TRBD1 on 5 matching bases. The germline V gene encodes CDR1 SNHLY and CDR2 FYNNEI. CDR3 length: 14 amino acids. The V and J ends lost 3 bases and 8 bases respectively, with 13 bases between them. DNA of the CDR3: TGTGCCAGCAGTGAGAAGTCTGGGACCGAAAAACTGTTTTTT. Encoded protein: CASSEKSGTEKLFF.

The gene calls are TRBV29-1 and TRBJ2-1; 10 bases fit TRBD2. The CDR3 is made up of 16 amino acids. V was clipped by 2 bases and J by 4 bases; unmatched bases: 8. Germline V lookup: CDR1 SQVTM, CDR2 ANQGSEA. The CDR3 here is CSVESGTSALYNEQFF. In DNA form, the CDR3 reads TGCAGCGTTGAATCTGGGACTAGCGCGTTATACAATGAGCAGTTCTTC.

In its sample, this clonotype was seen a few times. This chain links TRBV6-1 with TRBJ2-2; 9 nucleotides match TRBD1. The CDR3 is 14 residues long. The trim removed 7 bases at V and 5 bases at J, leaving 5 bases unmatched. The germline V gene encodes CDR1 MNHNS and CDR2 SASEGT. CDR3 sequence (DNA): TGTGCCAGCATGGGACAGGGAGGGACCGGGGAGCTGTTTTTT. It specifies CASMGQGGTGELFF.

This clonotype was observed a few times. This rearrangement joins TRBV30 to TRBJ2-1, with 9 bases aligning to TRBD2. The J segment lost 7 bases and the V segment lost 4 bases, leaving 5 bases of the junction unmatched. The CDR3 runs 13 residues. Germline-derived CDR1 and CDR2 are GTSNPN and SVGIG (reference sequence). As DNA, the CDR3 is TGTGCCTGGATGGGACTAGCTTTGAATGAGCAGTTCTTC. Translated: CAWMGLALNEQFF. The full variable domain, its missing parts supplied by reference TRBV30 and TRBJ2-1, is SQTIHQWPATLVQPVGSPLSLECTVEGTSNPNLYWYRQAAGRGLQLLFYSVGIGQISSEVPQNLSASRPQDRQFILSSKKLLLSDSGFYLCAWMGLALNEQFFGPGTRLTVL.

To note about this clonotype: A much larger clone differs by one base, so this may be a read error. V and J are TRBV28 and TRBJ2-5; TRBD2 aligns across 8 bases. Germline V gene lookup returns CDR1 MDHEN and CDR2 SYDVKM. This CDR3 region has 16 residues. The DNA for the CDR3 is TGTGCCAGCAGCTTGCCCGGTTTAGCGGGGCAAGAGGCCCAGTACTTC. Its translation: CASSLPGLAGQEAQYF.

This clonotype was counted a few times. J is TRBJ2-5 and V is TRBV2; possible D gene TRBD1, 6 bases. Trimming shortened V by 7 bases and J by 5 bases, and 14 bases separated the two germline ends. Germline CDR1 SNHLY, CDR2 FYNNEI. This CDR3 has 13 residues. In DNA form, the CDR3 reads TGTGCCAGCAACTACAGGGAATCGGAGACCCAGTACTTC. Translating it yields CASNYRESETQYF.

This clonotype has just a few counts. The rearrangement uses TRBV5-1 and TRBJ2-5, with 7 bases identical to TRBD2. J lost 5 bases, V lost 5 bases, and 9 bases had no gene match. Germline CDR1 reads SGHRS; CDR2 reads YFSETQ. The CDR3 loop spans 14 amino acids. CDR3 nucleotides: TGCGCCAGCAGAGTTGGGAGGGCCCGGGAGACCCAGTACTTC. This codes for CASRVGRARETQYF. Drawing the rest from reference TRBV5-1 and TRBJ2-5, the complete variable domain is KAGVTQTPRYLIKTRGQQVTLSCSPISGHRSVSWYQQTPGQGLQFLFEYFSETQRNKGNFPGRFSGRQFSNSRSEMNVSTLELGDSALYLCASRVGRARETQYFGPGTRLLVL.

This clonotype came up many times. This chain joins TRBV28 and TRBJ1-6; possible D gene TRBD1, 5 bases. Looked up from germline, CDR1 is MDHEN and CDR2 is SYDVKM. V lost 6 bases, J lost 9 bases, and 12 bases lay in between. This CDR3 has 13 residues. CDR3 in amino acids: CASRPGGGSPLHF. The DNA for the CDR3 is TGTGCCAGCAGGCCGGGCGGGGGTTCACCCCTCCACTTT.

Ten or more counts support this clonotype. The genes are TRBV12-3 or TRBV12-4 and TRBJ2-7; D unresolved. This CDR3 contains 13 residues. Trimming took 5 bases from V and 5 from J, leaving 13 bases between them. CDR3 region: CASSVISRNEQYF. The CDR3 coding sequence is TGTGCCAGCAGTGTGATTAGTAGGAACGAGCAGTACTTC.

This chain connects TRBV15 to TRBJ2-3; no reliable D call. V lost 0 bases and J 2 bases, leaving 21 bases between the germline ends. CDR3 length equals 19 residues. Germline V gives CDR1 LNHNV, CDR2 YYDKDF (reference sequence). The CDR3 sequence is CATSRDPGPRATYTDTQYF. The CDR3, as DNA: TGTGCCACCAGCAGAGATCCCGGCCCACGGGCCACTTACACAGATACGCAGTATTTT. The variable domain in full, with the rest retrieved from reference TRBV15 and TRBJ2-3, is DAMVIQNPRYQVTQFGKPVTLSCSQTLNHNVMYWYQQKSSQAPKLLFHYYDKDFNNEADTPDNFQSRRPNTSFCFLDIRSPGLGDTAMYLCATSRDPGPRATYTDTQYFGPGTRLTVL.

This clonotype has only a few counts. The final CDR3 position lacks the conserved phenylalanine or tryptophan, pointing to a likely read error. The gene calls are TRBV12-3 or TRBV12-4 and TRBJ2-7; D may be TRBD1 or TRBD2 (6 bases each). This CDR3 comprises 13 residues. V lost 6 bases to trimming and J lost 2 bases, with 11 bases between them. The CDR3: CASRIGGTYEQYS. CDR3 DNA sequence: TGTGCCAGCAGAATCGGGGGCACCTACGAGCAGTACTCC.

This clonotype was seen at least ten times. The chain has TRBV27 and TRBJ2-1; D unresolved. V lost 6 bases and J lost 9, with 12 bases in between. The CDR3 extends over 12 amino acids. Germline CDR1 and CDR2: MNHEY and SMNVEV (reference sequence). The DNA for the CDR3 is TGTGCCAGCAGAAGTCCCCGCGGTGAGCAGTTCTTC. Its protein product is CASRSPRGEQFF.

The chain has TRBV7-7 and TRBJ2-5, with no clear D. The CDR3 is 13 residues long. Germline V CDR1 and CDR2: SSHAT, FNYEAQ (reference sequence). The V end lost 8 bases, the J end lost 0 bases, and 10 bases lay between the germline ends. This CDR3 reads CASGPWDQETQYF. For the CDR3, the DNA is TGTGCCAGCGGTCCTTGGGACCAAGAGACCCAGTACTTC.

This clonotype was observed a few times. The chain couples TRBV10-3 to TRBJ2-7; TRBD2 matches at 16 bases. The CDR3 runs 20 residues. Trimming took 5 bases from V and 1 from J; bases not matched to a gene: 14. Germline CDR1 and CDR2: ENHRY and SYGVKD. The CDR3: CAISSSRGTSGRAASYEQYF. In DNA, the CDR3 is TGTGCCATCAGTTCGAGTCGAGGGACTAGCGGGAGGGCGGCGTCCTACGAGCAGTACTTC.

The V gene is TRBV7-9, the J gene TRBJ1-2; the D is unclear. This CDR3 is built from 15 residues. Germline CDR1 reads SEHNR; CDR2 reads FQNEAQ (reference sequence). V shed 7 bases and J shed 0 bases, with 15 bases lying between them. Here the CDR3 DNA reads TGTGCCAGCACCCCCTCTAGTGGGACTAACTATGGCTACACCTTC. Translation gives CASTPSSGTNYGYTF.

This clonotype was detected a few times. An end of the junction differs from the germline gene, which may be a read error. As DNA, the CDR3 is TGTGCCAGCAGCTTAGCGCTACTAGCTTTCAAAGATACGCGGTATTTT. Protein sequence: CASSLALLAFKDTRYF. The chain links TRBV7-2 to TRBJ2-3; D is perhaps TRBD2 (6 bases). Germline V lookup: CDR1 SGHTA, CDR2 FQGNSA. The CDR3 is 16 amino acids.

This clonotype was found many times. The V gene is TRBV20-1, the J gene TRBJ1-5; weak D call: TRBD1 (5 bases). Germline values: CDR1 DFQATT, CDR2 SNEGSKA (reference sequence). The CDR3 is 14 residues long. The germline V and J ends were trimmed by 6 bases and 4 bases, with 16 bases remaining between them. The CDR3 DNA reads as TGCAGTGCCCCTCAAAGGTCAGGGAATCAGCCCCAGCATTTT. Translating gives CSAPQRSGNQPQHF.

The sample holds one count of this clonotype. The V call is TRBV5-1, the J call TRBJ2-2; D is possibly TRBD1 or TRBD2 (6 bases each). Germline V CDR1 and CDR2: SGHRS, YFSETQ. V lost 4 bases to trimming and J lost 5 bases, with 18 bases between them. This CDR3 has 16 amino acids. The CDR3 loop is CASSASPGAGTGELFF. DNA for the CDR3: TGCGCCAGCAGCGCCAGTCCGGGGGCAGGGACCGGGGAGCTGTTTTTT.